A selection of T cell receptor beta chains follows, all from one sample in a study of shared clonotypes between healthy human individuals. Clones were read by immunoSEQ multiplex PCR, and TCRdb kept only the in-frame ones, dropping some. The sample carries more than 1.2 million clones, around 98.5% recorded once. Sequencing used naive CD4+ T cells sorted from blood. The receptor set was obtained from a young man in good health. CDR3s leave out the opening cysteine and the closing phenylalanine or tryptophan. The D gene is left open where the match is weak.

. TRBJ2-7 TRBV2 ASSEGKAGPSYEQY
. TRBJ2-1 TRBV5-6 ASSSFHLRANNEQF
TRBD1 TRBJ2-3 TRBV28 ASSFVTGVFDTQY
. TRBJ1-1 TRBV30 AWIMDPGPRTEAF
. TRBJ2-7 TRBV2 ASNQGLRAYEQY
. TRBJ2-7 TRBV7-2 ASRGSRLSSYEQY
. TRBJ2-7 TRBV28 ASSLRADEQY
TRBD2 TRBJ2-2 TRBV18 ASSRTAGGDTGELF
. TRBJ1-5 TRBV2 ASSELDRGFNQPQH
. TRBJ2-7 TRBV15 ATSPAPRGGEQY
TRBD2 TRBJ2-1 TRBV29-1 SVEKLRLAGYSYNEQF
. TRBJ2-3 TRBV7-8 ASSLYGNPATTDTQY
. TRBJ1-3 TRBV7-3 ASSFTPGNTIY
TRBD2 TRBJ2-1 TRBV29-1 SVDSLAGGPSYNEQF
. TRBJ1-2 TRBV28 ASYRAAYGYT
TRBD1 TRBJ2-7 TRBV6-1 ASSEAQPGGYYEQY
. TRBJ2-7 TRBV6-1 ASSELADTYEQY
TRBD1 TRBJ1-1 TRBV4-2 ASSQVGQGGTEAF
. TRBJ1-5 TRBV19 ASSMWRGEGNQPQH